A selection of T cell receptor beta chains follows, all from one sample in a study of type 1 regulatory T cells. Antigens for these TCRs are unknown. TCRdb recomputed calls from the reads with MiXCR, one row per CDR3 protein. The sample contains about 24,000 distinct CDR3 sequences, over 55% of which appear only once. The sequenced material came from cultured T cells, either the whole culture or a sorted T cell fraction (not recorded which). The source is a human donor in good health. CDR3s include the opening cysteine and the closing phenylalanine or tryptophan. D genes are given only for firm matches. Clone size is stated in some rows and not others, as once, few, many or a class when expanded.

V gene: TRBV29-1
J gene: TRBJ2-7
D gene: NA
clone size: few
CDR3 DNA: TGCAGCGTCCAGATCCACTACGAGCAGTACTTC
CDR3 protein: CSVQIHYEQYF

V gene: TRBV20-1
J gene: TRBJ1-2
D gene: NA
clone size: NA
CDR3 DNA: TGCAGTGCTAGAGACACTCCCGGCGGCTACACCTTC
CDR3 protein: CSARDTPGGYTF

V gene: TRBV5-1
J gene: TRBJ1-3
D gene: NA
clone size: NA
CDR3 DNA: TGCGCCAGCAGCTCAACACAGAGTTCTGGAAACACCATATATTTT
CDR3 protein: CASSSTQSSGNTIYF

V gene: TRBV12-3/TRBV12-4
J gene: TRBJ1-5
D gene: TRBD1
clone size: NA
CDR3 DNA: TGTGCCAGCAGTCCCTACTGGACAGGGGGTGGTCAGCCCCAGCATTTT
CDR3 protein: CASSPYWTGGGQPQHF

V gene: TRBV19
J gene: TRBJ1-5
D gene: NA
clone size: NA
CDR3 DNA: TGTGCCAGTAGTATCTGGGGTAGCAATCAGCCCCAGCATTTT
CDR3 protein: CASSIWGSNQPQHF

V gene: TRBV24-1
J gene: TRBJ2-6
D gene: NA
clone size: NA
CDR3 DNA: TGTGCCACCAGTGGTGGGGCCAACGTCCTGACTTTC
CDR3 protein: CATSGGANVLTF

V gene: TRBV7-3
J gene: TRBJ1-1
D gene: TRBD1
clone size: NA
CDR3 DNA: TGTGCCAGCAGCTCATCCCCGGGACAGGGAACTGAAGCTTTCTTT
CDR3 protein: CASSSSPGQGTEAFF

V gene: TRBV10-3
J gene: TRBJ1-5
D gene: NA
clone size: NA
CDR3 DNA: TGTGCCATCTCCCTCGAGGGCGGGAGCAATCAGCCCCAGCATTTT
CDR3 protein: CAISLEGGSNQPQHF

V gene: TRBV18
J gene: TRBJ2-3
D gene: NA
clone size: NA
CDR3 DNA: TGTGCCAGCTCACCTACGAGCACAGATACGCAGTATTTT
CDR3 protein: CASSPTSTDTQYF

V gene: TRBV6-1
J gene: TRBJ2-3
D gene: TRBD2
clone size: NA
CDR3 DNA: TGTGCCAGCAGTGAAAGGGTGGGGCGGGGGAGCAACAGAGATACGCAGTATTTT
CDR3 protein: CASSERVGRGSNRDTQYF

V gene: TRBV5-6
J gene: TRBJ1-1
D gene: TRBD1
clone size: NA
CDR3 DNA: TGTGCCAGCAGCCGGTACAGGGGGGATTTACCCTCGGGCACTGAAGCTTTCTTT
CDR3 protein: CASSRYRGDLPSGTEAFF

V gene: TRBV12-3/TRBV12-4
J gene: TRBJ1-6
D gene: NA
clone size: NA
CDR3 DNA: TGTGCCAGCAGTCGAAGCCTTCCGAATTCACCCCTCCACTTT
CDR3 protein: CASSRSLPNSPLHF

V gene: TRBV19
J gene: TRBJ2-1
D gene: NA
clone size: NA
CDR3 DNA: TGTGCCAGTAGTCCCCGGGGTGCGGGTGGCTCCTACAATGAGCAGTTCTTC
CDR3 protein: CASSPRGAGGSYNEQFF

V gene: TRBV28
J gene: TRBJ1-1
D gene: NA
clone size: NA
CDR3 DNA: TGTGCCAGCAGTTTATACGGGGGATGGACTGAAGCTTTCTTT
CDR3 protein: CASSLYGGWTEAFF

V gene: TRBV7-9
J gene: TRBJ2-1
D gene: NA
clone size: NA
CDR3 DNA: TGTGCAGGCGGGGACTACAATGAGCAGTTCTTC
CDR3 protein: CAGGDYNEQFF

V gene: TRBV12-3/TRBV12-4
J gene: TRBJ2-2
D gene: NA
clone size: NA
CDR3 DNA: TGTGCCAGCAGTTTGTCAGGTGGCACCGGGGAGCTGTTTTTT
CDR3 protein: CASSLSGGTGELFF

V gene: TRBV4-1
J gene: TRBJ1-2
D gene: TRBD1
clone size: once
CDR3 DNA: TGCGCCAGCAGCCAAGATGGACAGGATTATGGCTACACCTTC
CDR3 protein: CASSQDGQDYGYTF

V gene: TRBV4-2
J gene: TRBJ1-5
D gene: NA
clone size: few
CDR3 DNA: TGTGCCAGCAGCCAAGAGGGGATTAGCAATCAGCCCCAGCATTTT
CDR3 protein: CASSQEGISNQPQHF

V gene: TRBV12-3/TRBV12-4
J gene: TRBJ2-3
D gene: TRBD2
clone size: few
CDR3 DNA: TGTGCCAGCAGTTGGGCTAGCGGTGGCACAGATACGCAGTATTTT
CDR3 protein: CASSWASGGTDTQYF

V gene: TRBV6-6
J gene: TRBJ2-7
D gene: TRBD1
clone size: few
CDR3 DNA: TGTGCCAGCAGTCTTTCAAGGGGGCCCTCCTACGAGCAGTACTTC
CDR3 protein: CASSLSRGPSYEQYF

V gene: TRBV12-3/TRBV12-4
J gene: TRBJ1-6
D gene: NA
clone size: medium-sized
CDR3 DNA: TGTGCCAGCAGCCGACAAGGGGGGTTTTATAATTCACCCCTCCACTTT
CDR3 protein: CASSRQGGFYNSPLHF

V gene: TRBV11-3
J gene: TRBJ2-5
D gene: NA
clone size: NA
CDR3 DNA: TGTGCCAGCAGCGTCGAACAGGGCAGAGTAAGAGAGACCCAGTACTTC
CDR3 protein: CASSVEQGRVRETQYF

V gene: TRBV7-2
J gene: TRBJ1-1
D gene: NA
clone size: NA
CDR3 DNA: TGTGCCAGCAGCTTAGGTCAGGGCTACGAAGCTTTCTTT
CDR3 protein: CASSLGQGYEAFF

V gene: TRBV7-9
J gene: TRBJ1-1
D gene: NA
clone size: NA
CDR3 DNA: TGTGCCAGCAGCTTACCTTTGAACACTGAAGCTTTCTTT
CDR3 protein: CASSLPLNTEAFF

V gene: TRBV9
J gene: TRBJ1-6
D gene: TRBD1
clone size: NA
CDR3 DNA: TGTGCCAGCAGCGTGTCACAGGGGGCAAGGAATTCACCCCTCCACTTT
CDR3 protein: CASSVSQGARNSPLHF

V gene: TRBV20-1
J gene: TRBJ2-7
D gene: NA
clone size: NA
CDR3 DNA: TGCAGTGCTAGAGGGACTCCCTCCTACGAGCAGTACTTC
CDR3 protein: CSARGTPSYEQYF

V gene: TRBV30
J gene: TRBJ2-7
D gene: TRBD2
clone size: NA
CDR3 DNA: TGTGCCTGGAGTGTCCTCACTAGCGGGGGGAGGTACGAGCAGTACTTC
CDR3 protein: CAWSVLTSGGRYEQYF

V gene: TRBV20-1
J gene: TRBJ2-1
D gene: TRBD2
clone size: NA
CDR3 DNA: TGCAGTGCTCAGACTAGCGGGGGGGCCTCTGAGCAGTTCTTC
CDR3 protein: CSAQTSGGASEQFF